This is a list of T cell receptor beta chains from one sample in a study of T cell repertoires in cytomegalovirus infection. TCRdb analysed the reads with MiXCR anew, one entry per CDR3 protein. The sample lists some 150,000 distinct CDR3 sequences; 5% to 6.5% were seen once. The specimen sequenced was PBMCs. The receptors were gathered from a human donor in good health (CMV status not recorded). Some clones in this sample may be carry-over from other donors' samples. CDR3s include the opening cysteine and the closing phenylalanine or tryptophan.

v_call,cdr3_aa
TRBV30,CAWRIRREANYGYTF
TRBV29-1,CSVPLLGNTEAFF
TRBV7-2,CASSLVTEAFF
TRBV7-2,CASSPDSNTGELFF
TRBV7-9,CASSSSQGARYEQYF
TRBV29-1,CGCRGTETQYF
TRBV7-9,CASSLDGTAEETQYF
TRBV7-2,CASSLAIGAYNEQFF
TRBV7-2,CASSFSNQPQHF
TRBV7-3,CASSSAGSDTQYF
TRBV7-3,CASSPLSISTDTQYF
TRBV7-2,CASSRDRVNNSPLHF
TRBV27,CASSRFRGRNTEAFF
TRBV27,CASSSRGGRETQYF
TRBV5-1,CASSLGKTQYF
TRBV6-2/TRBV6-3,CASTGAENTGELFF
TRBV12-3/TRBV12-4,CASSFSTDEKLFF
TRBV20-1,CSATPGRGSEADTQYF
TRBV18,CASSTDRGLNQPQHF
TRBV28,CASSLLDLFGARSGYNEQFF
TRBV7-2,CASSLFLGTATPDTQYF
TRBV25-1,CASRTDRGRRSNQPQHF
TRBV7-2,CASSAQTGGPPYNEQFF
TRBV12-3/TRBV12-4,CASSYRGSMNTEAFF
TRBV29-1,CSVPGTGGIEKLFF
TRBV2,CASSEAGRVPYGYTF
TRBV2,CASRGGTASQPQHF
TRBV12-3/TRBV12-4,CASARGRNTEAFF
TRBV20-1,CSAAFQTQYF
TRBV7-2,CASSLFPKSRNEQYF
TRBV24-1,CATRGAQDTQYF
TRBV6-5,CASSGGRDSPLHF
TRBV10-3,CAIRTGTGDEQYF
TRBV15,CATSTDRGAAQHF
TRBV27,CASSLLAGRTYEQYF
TRBV5-8,CASSFKSSYLGEQYF
TRBV20-1,CSARVPWQGIYEQYF
TRBV15,CATSRTGATNEKLFF